A selection of T cell receptor beta chains follows, all from one sample in a study of T-cell reconstitution after alpha-beta-depleted transplantation in children. From the PCR reads, TCRdb called clonotypes with MiXCR, one entry per CDR3 protein. The sample has over 150,000 distinct CDR3 sequences; just under 6.5% are singletons. Sequencing used PBMCs, obtained before TCRalphabeta/CD19-depleted stem cell transplant. The receptor source for this set is a girl under three years old with combined immunodeficiency, due to receive a stem cell transplant. The CDR3 runs from the conserved cysteine through the conserved F or W. Each record gives: D gene, J gene, clone size, V gene, CDR3 protein, CDR3 DNA. D genes are given only for firm matches. Clone size is given for some rows only: seen once, a few or many times, or a class if the clone is expanded.

TRBD2	TRBJ2-5	few	TRBV4-2	CASSLTSVMEMRGPQETQYF	TGTGCCAGCAGCCTCACTAGCGTAATGGAGATGAGGGGTCCCCAAGAGACCCAGTACTTC
NA	TRBJ1-5	many	TRBV29-1	CSVGSPNQPQHF	TGCAGCGTTGGGTCTCCCAATCAGCCCCAGCATTTT
NA	TRBJ2-3	many	TRBV7-2	CASSFWVGDTQYF	TGTGCCAGCAGCTTTTGGGTGGGAGATACGCAGTATTTT
NA	TRBJ1-1	many	TRBV29-1	CSVAMTGMNTEAFF	TGCAGCGTTGCGATGACCGGAATGAACACTGAAGCTTTCTTT
TRBD1	TRBJ1-1	few	TRBV2	CASSGGQGDLNTEAFF	TGTGCCAGCAGTGGTGGACAGGGCGATTTGAACACTGAAGCTTTCTTT
TRBD2	TRBJ2-1	NA	TRBV28	CASRSGLPLGDEQFF	TGTGCCAGCAGGTCGGGACTACCCTTAGGGGATGAGCAGTTCTTC
NA	TRBJ2-7	many	TRBV4-3	CASSQGRGTGYEQYF	TGCGCCAGCAGCCAAGGTCGCGGGACGGGCTACGAGCAGTACTTC
NA	TRBJ2-3	many	TRBV29-1	CSVDSFPDTQYF	TGCAGCGTTGATTCGTTTCCAGATACGCAGTATTTT
NA	TRBJ2-7	NA	TRBV7-2	CASSPGSDSAVYEQYF	TGTGCCAGCAGTCCCGGCTCGGACTCGGCAGTCTACGAGCAGTACTTC
NA	TRBJ2-1	many	TRBV28	CASTPVVWGNNEQFF	TGTGCCAGCACCCCCGTAGTCTGGGGAAACAATGAGCAGTTCTTC
NA	TRBJ2-2	many	TRBV15	CATSRTGFGELFF	TGTGCCACCAGCAGGACGGGGTTCGGGGAGCTGTTTTTT
NA	TRBJ2-3	many	TRBV12-3/TRBV12-4	CASSFGGPTDTQYF	TGTGCCAGCAGTTTTGGCGGGCCCACAGATACGCAGTATTTT
NA	TRBJ2-3	many	TRBV20-1	CSARDIGGLVPPSTDTQYF	TGCAGTGCTAGAGATATAGGGGGACTCGTTCCCCCTAGCACAGATACGCAGTATTTT
TRBD1	TRBJ1-4	many	TRBV7-9	CASSAGQQNEKLFF	TGTGCCAGCAGCGCGGGACAGCAAAATGAAAAACTGTTTTTT
TRBD2	TRBJ2-1	many	TRBV7-2	CASSLLLAGYNEQFF	TGTGCCAGCAGCTTACTACTAGCGGGATACAATGAGCAGTTCTTC
NA	TRBJ2-1	many	TRBV28	CASSPNTLYNEQFF	TGTGCCAGCAGTCCCAATACCCTATACAATGAGCAGTTCTTC
TRBD1	TRBJ2-2	many	TRBV4-2	CASSPQLQGIRTGELFF	TGTGCCAGCAGCCCCCAATTACAGGGGATTCGGACCGGGGAGCTGTTTTTT
NA	TRBJ2-1	many	TRBV7-2	CASSQEALSYNEQFF	TGTGCCAGCAGCCAGGAGGCACTGTCCTACAATGAGCAGTTCTTC
TRBD1	TRBJ2-7	few	TRBV6-2/TRBV6-3	CASTTRGEQYF	TGTGCCAGCACTACCAGGGGGGAGCAGTACTTC